A selection of T cell receptor beta chains follows, all from one sample in a study of PD-1 blockade in mismatch repair-deficient tumors. TCRdb's copy holds only in-frame clones and misses some; the assay was immunoSEQ multiplex PCR. This sample yields around 23,000 clones, of which around 80% are seen a single time; roughly a fifth belongs to the top ten. This specimen was peripheral blood, taken 12 weeks after starting pembrolizumab. The receptors originated from an adult with mismatch repair-deficient cancer. Each CDR3 is given with its conserved first and last residue. Each record gives: clone size, D gene, V gene, CDR3 length, J gene, CDR3 protein, CDR3 DNA. A D gene is named only where the DNA matches it firmly. The size field is filled for only some rows; it gives once, few, many or a size class.

-	-	TRBV27	14	TRBJ2-7	CASSLAPHRAEQYF	TGTGCCAGCAGTTTAGCCCCTCACAGGGCCGAGCAGTACTTC
-	-	TRBV5-6	18	TRBJ2-3	CASSWSGTRGGYTDTQYF	TGTGCCAGCAGTTGGTCCGGGACTCGAGGGGGATACACAGATACGCAGTATTTT
-	-	TRBV25-1	11	TRBJ2-1	CASRNGPQVVF	TGTGCCAGCAGAAACGGCCCCCAAGTAGTCTTC
-	TRBD2	TRBV4-3	13	TRBJ2-7	CASSQGGPDEQYF	TGCGCCAGCAGCCAGGGAGGGCCCGACGAGCAGTACTTC
once	-	TRBV30	15	TRBJ1-4	CAWSSRTVINEKLFF	TGTGCCTGGAGTTCTAGGACAGTGATTAATGAAAAACTGTTTTTT
-	TRBD1	TRBV2	14	TRBJ1-2	CASSDWTGSHGYTF	TGTGCCAGCAGTGACTGGACAGGATCCCATGGCTACACCTTC
once	-	TRBV4-2	12	TRBJ1-4	CASSRGREKLFF	TGTGCCAGCAGCCGGGGGAGGGAAAAACTGTTTTTT
once	-	TRBV6-1	17	TRBJ2-7	CASSEVRASGVGHEQYF	TGTGCCAGCAGTGAAGTTCGAGCATCGGGCGTGGGCCACGAGCAGTACTTC
-	-	TRBV14	13	TRBJ2-5	CASSQDLQETQYF	TGTGCCAGCAGCCAAGACCTCCAAGAGACCCAGTACTTC
-	TRBD2	TRBV11-3	15	TRBJ2-1	CASSQTSGLGNEQFF	TGTGCCAGCAGCCAAACTAGCGGGCTTGGCAATGAGCAGTTCTTC
-	TRBD2	TRBV7-9	17	TRBJ2-7	CASSLVGTSGGAYEQYF	TGTGCCAGCAGCTTAGTAGGGACTAGCGGGGGGGCCTACGAGCAGTACTTC
-	-	TRBV14	17	TRBJ2-7	CASSRYRDGSGLYEQYF	TGTGCCAGCAGCCGCTACAGGGATGGTAGCGGCCTCTACGAGCAGTACTTC
once	TRBD2	TRBV28	15	TRBJ2-1	CASRLSGSSYNEQFF	TGTGCCAGCAGACTTAGCGGGAGTTCCTACAATGAGCAGTTCTTC
-	TRBD1	TRBV10-2	17	TRBJ2-3	CASSEPSGQGGIDTQYF	TGCGCCAGCAGTGAACCCTCGGGACAGGGGGGTATAGATACGCAGTATTTT
few	-	TRBV10-2	15	TRBJ2-7	CASSEGGGLSYEQYF	TGCGCCAGCAGTGAAGGGGGGGGTCTCTCCTACGAGCAGTACTTC
-	-	TRBV1	14	TRBJ2-1	CTTTRPCPYNEQFF	TGCACCACTACTAGGCCCTGCCCCTACAATGAGCAGTTCTTC
-	-	TRBV4-1	16	TRBJ2-2	CASSQGGGRLTGELFF	TGCGCCAGCAGCCAGGGGGGAGGACGTCTCACCGGGGAGCTGTTTTTT
-	-	TRBV4-2	15	TRBJ2-7	CASTLGTATPYEQYF	TGTGCCAGCACGCTGGGGACCGCGACCCCCTACGAGCAGTACTTC
-	TRBD2	TRBV5-4	18	TRBJ2-1	CASSLGLAGFDTYNEQFF	TGTGCCAGCAGCTTGGGACTAGCGGGTTTCGACACCTACAATGAGCAGTTCTTC
-	-	TRBV27	13	TRBJ1-1	CASSFLDNTEAFF	TGTGCCAGCAGTTTTTTGGATAACACTGAAGCTTTCTTT
-	-	TRBV4-3	16	TRBJ1-5	CASSQERGRADQPQHF	TGCGCCAGCAGCCAAGAAAGGGGCAGGGCTGATCAGCCCCAGCATTTT
-	-	TRBV6-1	13	TRBJ1-2	CASSPLEGNGYTF	TGTGCCAGCAGTCCCCTCGAGGGGAATGGCTACACCTTC
-	-	TRBV19	12	TRBJ2-4	CASSIALGIQYF	TGTGCCAGTAGTATAGCACTGGGCATTCAGTACTTC
-	TRBD2	TRBV18	17	TRBJ2-1	CASSPVQLAALDNEQFF	TGTGCCAGCTCACCGGTTCAACTAGCGGCTCTAGACAATGAGCAGTTCTTC
-	-	TRBV6-5	13	TRBJ2-1	CASSQGVRNEQFF	TGTGCCAGCAGCCAGGGCGTTCGGAATGAGCAGTTCTTC
-	TRBD1	TRBV2	17	TRBJ1-5	CASSVSKQGKNNQPQHF	TGTGCCAGCAGTGTTTCCAAACAGGGGAAGAACAATCAGCCCCAGCATTTT
-	TRBD2	TRBV4-1	18	TRBJ2-7	CASSQELVETSRAYEQYF	TGCGCCAGCAGCCAAGAGTTAGTGGAGACTAGCAGAGCCTACGAGCAGTACTTC
-	-	TRBV6-4	13	TRBJ2-2	CASSGDNTGELFF	TGTGCCAGCAGTGGGGACAACACCGGGGAGCTGTTTTTT
few	TRBD1	TRBV15	14	TRBJ2-7	CATSPDRGLDEQYF	TGTGCCACCAGCCCGGACAGGGGACTGGACGAGCAGTACTTC
-	TRBD2	TRBV7-9	14	TRBJ2-1	CALQGAGGPTEQFF	TGTGCCTTGCAAGGGGCGGGAGGGCCAACTGAGCAGTTCTTC
-	-	TRBV5-1	13	TRBJ2-1	CASSLQGNSEQFF	TGCGCCAGCAGCTTACAAGGGAATAGTGAGCAGTTCTTC
-	-	TRBV10-3	16	TRBJ2-1	CAISESMIFGYNEQFF	TGTGCCATCAGTGAGTCGATGATCTTTGGATACAATGAGCAGTTCTTC
-	TRBD1	TRBV27	13	TRBJ2-5	CASRGTGGETQYF	TGTGCCAGCAGAGGGACAGGGGGAGAGACCCAGTACTTC
-	-	TRBV28	16	TRBJ2-1	CASTSDSDRSYNEQFF	TGTGCCAGCACCTCGGATTCGGACAGATCTTACAATGAGCAGTTCTTC
-	TRBD1	TRBV18	16	TRBJ1-5	CASSPPRQGAYAPQHF	TGTGCCAGCTCGCCCCCCCGACAGGGGGCATACGCGCCCCAGCATTTT